What follows is one TCR beta chain and its context. Followed longitudinally, the Seattle patients had been enrolled during active infection. The source of the sample is a study of blood T cell repertoires in COVID-19. At the level of the study: Samples taken during acute and convalescent COVID-19 were collected in the United States, Italy and Spain. The analysed material was cDNA or gDNA that came from T cells, B-cell-depleted T cells, or PBMCs.

In the original analysis: Quantification of nucleated cells was approximated via reference gene primer amplification. Produced via immunoSEQ multiplex PCR; TCRdb's table is partial and in-frame only. V and J calls and clone size come straight from that table; D and trimming were deduced from the DNA. Of 50,000 to 65,000 clones listed, over 55% are singletons. Material for sequencing was peripheral blood. The TCR sequence derives from a woman in her 70s with COVID-19, enrolled during active disease.

The CDR3 sequence is CASKPPPQNYYGYTF. The DNA of the CDR3 is TGTGCCAGCAAACCTCCCCCCCAAAACTATTATGGCTACACCTTC. This rearrangement joins TRBV28 to TRBJ1-2; D ambiguous. The germline gives CDR1 MDHEN, CDR2 SYDVKM. Trimming took off 7 bases at V and 5 bases at J, with 20 bases between the two ends. This CDR3 is built from 15 residues.